The 13 T cell receptor beta chains below come from one sample, sequenced in a study of blood T cell repertoires in COVID-19 (dated by TCRdb to 2019 to 2021). Receptors were amplified or captured by the immunoSEQ multiplex PCR assay. Held by TCRdb, this immuneACCESS table contains in-frame sequences only and omits some clones. Under half of the omission traces to an unresolved V gene where checked; the cause of the rest is unknown. The sample table shows 120,000 to 150,000 clones, and roughly 88% are seen once. The ten largest clones capture about 7% of the sample. Input material: peripheral blood. These receptor sequences come from a woman aged 50 to 65 in a cohort sampled during active or convalescent COVID-19.

The chain joins TRBV5-1 to TRBJ2-1, with D unresolved. Trimming took 5 bases from V and 2 from J, leaving 11 bases between them. The CDR3 contains 14 residues. The germline V gene encodes CDR1 SGHRS and CDR2 YFSETQ. The CDR3 here is CASRLLDTYNEQFF. The CDR3 DNA follows: TGCGCCAGCAGACTTTTAGACACCTACAATGAGCAGTTCTTC. The full variable domain, its missing parts supplied by reference TRBV5-1 and TRBJ2-1, is KAGVTQTPRYLIKTRGQQVTLSCSPISGHRSVSWYQQTPGQGLQFLFEYFSETQRNKGNFPGRFSGRQFSNSRSEMNVSTLELGDSALYLCASRLLDTYNEQFFGPGTRLTVL.

This sequence joins TRBV20-1 and TRBJ2-2; 9 bases fit TRBD2. This CDR3 region has 15 residues. Looked up from germline, CDR1 is DFQATT and CDR2 is SNEGSKA (reference sequence). Trimming took 3 bases from V and 4 from J; bases not matched to a gene: 6. CDR3: CSASLLAGATGELFF. The DNA of the CDR3 is TGCAGTGCTAGTTTGTTAGCGGGGGCCACCGGGGAGCTGTTTTTT.

The table lists this clone with a count of one. The V gene is TRBV12-3 or TRBV12-4, the J gene TRBJ2-7, with D possibly matching TRBD1 (5 bases). V was pared by 2 bases and J by 0 bases, with 5 bases between. The CDR3 is made up of 13 amino acids. CDR3 loop: CASSLRGSYEQYF. The CDR3 nucleotides read TGTGCCAGCAGTTTAAGGGGCTCCTACGAGCAGTACTTC.

This rearrangement joins TRBV13 to TRBJ2-7, with D uncertain. The CDR3 is 14 amino acids. Germline CDR1 PRHDT, CDR2 FYEKMQ (reference sequence). The V end was cut by 4 bases, the J end by 0 bases, with 10 bases between. The CDR3 sequence is CASSSSEASYEQYF. The CDR3 DNA reads TGTGCCAGCAGCTCCTCCGAAGCCTCCTACGAGCAGTACTTC.

This chain links TRBV15 with TRBJ2-5; TRBD2 might be the D (6 bases). This CDR3 has 15 amino acids. Trimming left V 1 base short and J 3 bases short, with 12 bases between. Germline values: CDR1 LNHNV, CDR2 YYDKDF (reference sequence). The CDR3 DNA reads TGTGCCACCAGCAGAGGGCGGGACTCGAAAGAGACCCAGTACTTC. Its translation: CATSRGRDSKETQYF.

This rearrangement joins TRBV7-9 to TRBJ2-7; 7 bases fit TRBD1. J gave up 2 bases and V 5 bases, and 12 bases lay outside the gene matches. Germline CDR1 and CDR2: SEHNR and FQNEAQ (reference sequence). The length of the CDR3 is 16 residues. CDR3 protein: CASSPLQGSRPYEQYF. CDR3 DNA sequence: TGTGCCAGCAGCCCTCTACAGGGGTCAAGACCCTACGAGCAGTACTTC.

The chain joins TRBV7-6 to TRBJ1-2; 9 bases are shared with TRBD1. With 5 bases clipped from V and 3 bases from J, the junction kept 7 bases outside the gene matches. CDR3 length: 15 residues. CDR1 and CDR2 from the germline V gene are SGHVS and FNYEAQ. The CDR3 loop is CASSQWDRADYGYTF. DNA for the CDR3: TGTGCCAGCAGCCAATGGGACAGGGCCGACTATGGCTACACCTTC.

The chain recombines TRBV23-1 with TRBJ2-1; D call uncertain. TRBV23-1 carries the ORF label, with uncertain function. V lost 8 bases to trimming and J lost 6 bases, with 20 bases between them. This CDR3 comprises 15 residues. The CDR3, as DNA: TGCGCCAGCCTAAGACATGCTGAGACACCCAATGAGCAGTTCTTC. Translating gives CASLRHAETPNEQFF.

The rearrangement links TRBV5-1 to TRBJ1-6; D is unresolved. V was cut by 4 bases and J by 5 bases, with 10 bases left in between. This CDR3 contains 14 residues. In germline, CDR1 is SGHRS, CDR2 YFSETQ. The CDR3 protein is CASSPGWDNSPLHF. Here the CDR3 DNA reads TGCGCCAGCAGCCCCGGGTGGGATAATTCACCCCTCCACTTT.

This clone was counted only a few times. The chain is built from TRBV6-2 or TRBV6-3 and TRBJ2-2; 7 bases align to TRBD1. Unmatched junction bases numbered 5, after V lost 5 bases and J lost 5 bases. This CDR3 has 14 residues. Germline V gene data show CDR1 as MNHEY and CDR2 as SVGEGT. CDR3 sequence: CASSTLQGTGELFF. The DNA for the CDR3 is TGTGCCAGCAGTACCCTACAGGGGACCGGGGAGCTGTTTTTT.

This clone was seen a handful of times. This chain uses TRBV15 with TRBJ1-1; 8 nucleotides line up with TRBD1. From germline, CDR1 is LNHNV and CDR2 YYDKDF (reference sequence). The length of the CDR3 is 15 residues. The V and J ends lost 3 bases and 2 bases, in that order; junction bases with no gene match: 5. CDR3 loop: CATSRWDRINTEAFF. The CDR3 coding sequence is TGTGCCACCAGCAGGTGGGACAGGATCAACACTGAAGCTTTCTTT. The full variable domain, with the rest looked up from reference TRBV15 and TRBJ1-1, is DAMVIQNPRYQVTQFGKPVTLSCSQTLNHNVMYWYQQKSSQAPKLLFHYYDKDFNNEADTPDNFQSRRPNTSFCFLDIRSPGLGDTAMYLCATSRWDRINTEAFFGQGTRLTVV.

V usage is TRBV9 and J usage is TRBJ2-5; TRBD2 matches 8 bases. In germline, CDR1 is SGDLS, CDR2 YYNGEE. The V and J ends lost 3 bases and 1 base, in that order; junction bases with no gene match: 14. The CDR3 has 18 amino acids. CDR3 DNA sequence: TGTGCCAGCAGCGAATGTTTAGGGCGGGGGGATCCCCAAGAGACCCAGTACTTC. It specifies CASSECLGRGDPQETQYF.

The chain employs TRBV7-8 and TRBJ2-7; 10 bases align to TRBD1. The V segment lost 4 bases and the J segment 3 bases; nucleotides outside the gene matches: 3. This CDR3 has 14 amino acids. Germline loops: CDR1 SGHVS, CDR2 FQNEAQ. The CDR3 here is CASSYRTGGYEQYF. CDR3 coding DNA: TGTGCCAGCAGCTACCGGACAGGGGGCTACGAGCAGTACTTC.